The 7 T cell receptor beta chains in this list originate from one sample, sequenced in a study of CXCR3-negative and CXCR3-positive naive CD8 T cells. Overall study findings and caveats: Naive cells that were CXCR3-positive had more hydrophobic TRB CDR3s (compared with CXCR3-negative naive cells).

What these receptors recognize is not known. In preparing the TRB cDNA libraries, 5' RACE with UMI labels was used. One entry per CDR3 protein, without DNA, is what TCRdb gives after re-calling the 5' RACE reads. Its table lists about 150,000 distinct CDR3 sequences. Sequenced: naive CXCR3+ CD8+ T cells from blood. Subset here: CD45RO-CCR7+CD27+CD95- naive CD8+ T cells expressing CXCR3 (TNR3+). The receptors come from a human donor in good health. Some clones in this sample may be carry-over from other donors' samples.

The CDR3 loop is CASRDRDTEAFF. V and J are TRBV5-1 and TRBJ1-1; TCRdb's D call, TRBD1, is unchecked because there is no DNA. This CDR3 is 12 amino acids long. Germline V gene data show CDR1 as SGHRS and CDR2 as YFSETQ.

V is TRBV4-1 and J is TRBJ2-1; TCRdb lists TRBD2, though no DNA is available to test this call. Germline V lookup: CDR1 MGHRA, CDR2 YSYEKL. The CDR3 runs to 18 residues. The CDR3 sequence is CASSQDLFGQREYNEQFF.

The V gene is TRBV4-2, the J gene TRBJ2-7; there is no DNA to check the TCRdb D call of TRBD2. This CDR3 comprises 14 residues. From germline, CDR1 is LGHNA and CDR2 YNFKEQ. CDR3 in amino acids: CASSHGLAEAEQYF.

The chain carries TRBV6-5 and TRBJ1-1. This CDR3 is 13 amino acids long. Germline values: CDR1 MNHEY, CDR2 SVGAGI. Here the CDR3 reads CASSYRVGTEAFF.

The gene calls are TRBV28 and TRBJ1-2; as DNA is missing, the TRBD1 call by TCRdb cannot be tested. CDR3 length: 14 amino acids. Germline CDR1 MDHEN, CDR2 SYDVKM. CDR3 in amino acids: CASSLSGGLVGYTF.

The J gene is TRBJ2-7, the V gene TRBV15; the D call from TCRdb, TRBD2, cannot be confirmed without DNA. This CDR3 comprises 15 residues. Germline V gives CDR1 LNHNV, CDR2 YYDKDF (reference sequence). This CDR3 reads CATSRTGPQGPEQYF.

V usage is TRBV7-3 and J usage is TRBJ2-1; no DNA is available, so the TRBD1 call from TCRdb remains unchecked. Germline CDR1 reads SGHTA; CDR2 reads FQGTGA. CDR3 length: 13 residues. The CDR3 protein is CASSFGGSNEQFF.